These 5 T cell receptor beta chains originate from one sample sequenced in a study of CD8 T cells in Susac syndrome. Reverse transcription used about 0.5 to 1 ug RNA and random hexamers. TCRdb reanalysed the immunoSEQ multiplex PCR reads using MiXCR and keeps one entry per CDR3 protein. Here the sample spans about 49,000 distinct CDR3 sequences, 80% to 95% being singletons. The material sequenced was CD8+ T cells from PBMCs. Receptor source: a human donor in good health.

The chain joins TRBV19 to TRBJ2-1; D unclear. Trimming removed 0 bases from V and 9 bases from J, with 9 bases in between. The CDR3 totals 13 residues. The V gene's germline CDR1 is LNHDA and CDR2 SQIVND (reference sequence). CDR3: CASSIDHAGEQFF. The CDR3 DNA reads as TGTGCCAGTAGTATAGATCACGCCGGTGAGCAGTTCTTC.

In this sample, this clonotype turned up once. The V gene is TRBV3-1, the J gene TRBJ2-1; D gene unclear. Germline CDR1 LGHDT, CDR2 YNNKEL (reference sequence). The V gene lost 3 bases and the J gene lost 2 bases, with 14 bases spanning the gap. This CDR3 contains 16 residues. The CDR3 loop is CASSHDRWRTYNEQFF. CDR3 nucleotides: TGTGCCAGCAGCCACGACCGTTGGCGGACCTACAATGAGCAGTTCTTC.

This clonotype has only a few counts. The CDR3 is CSVVAKNIQYF. The DNA for the CDR3 is TGCAGCGTTGTTGCCAAAAACATTCAGTACTTC. V gene TRBV29-1 combines with J gene TRBJ2-4; D remains ambiguous. Germline V lookup: CDR1 SQVTM, CDR2 ANQGSEA. Trimming left V 4 bases short and J 1 base short, with 2 bases between. This CDR3 contains 11 residues.

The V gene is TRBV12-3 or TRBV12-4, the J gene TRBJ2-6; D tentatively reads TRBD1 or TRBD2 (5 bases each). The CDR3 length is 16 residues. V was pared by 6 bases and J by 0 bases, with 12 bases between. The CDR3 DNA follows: TGTGCCAGCAGCTCGGGACCGCCCTCTGGGGCCAACGTCCTGACTTTC. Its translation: CASSSGPPSGANVLTF.

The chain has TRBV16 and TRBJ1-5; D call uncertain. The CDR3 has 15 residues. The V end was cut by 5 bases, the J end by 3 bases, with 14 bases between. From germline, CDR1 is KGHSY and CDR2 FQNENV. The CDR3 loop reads CASSELGKNNQPQHF. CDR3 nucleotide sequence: TGTGCCAGCAGCGAACTAGGGAAGAACAATCAGCCCCAGCATTTT.